Listed below are T cell receptor beta chains from one sample, sequenced in a study of blood T cell repertoires in COVID-19. Sequencing used immunoSEQ multiplex PCR; TCRdb keeps in-frame clones, though not all of them. The sample records about 200,000 clones, roughly 88% being singletons. The sequenced sample consisted of PBMCs or T cells enriched from blood (not recorded which). Receptors were obtained from a man aged 40-50 years with acute COVID-19. The CDR3 runs from the conserved cysteine through the conserved F or W. Fields, in order: J gene, clone size, D gene, V gene, CDR3 DNA, CDR3 protein. D genes are given only for firm matches. Not every row has a clone size; where given, it reads once, few, many or a size class.

j_gene: TRBJ2-1; abundance: .; d_gene: .; v_gene: TRBV10-2; CDR3nt: TGCGCCAGCAGTGAAGGAGGAACCTACAATGAGCAGTTCTTC; CDR3aa: CASSEGGTYNEQFF
j_gene: TRBJ2-3; abundance: .; d_gene: TRBD2; v_gene: TRBV18; CDR3nt: TGTGCCAGCTCACCACCAAGCGGGAGGAGCCCAGATACGCAGTATTTT; CDR3aa: CASSPPSGRSPDTQYF
j_gene: TRBJ1-4; abundance: .; d_gene: .; v_gene: TRBV18; CDR3nt: TGTGCCAGCTCACCCAGGGATCTCAATGAAAAACTGTTTTTT; CDR3aa: CASSPRDLNEKLFF
j_gene: TRBJ1-5; abundance: .; d_gene: .; v_gene: TRBV7-9; CDR3nt: TGTGCCAGCAGCTTAAGTGGAGATCAGCCCCAGCATTTT; CDR3aa: CASSLSGDQPQHF
j_gene: TRBJ1-5; abundance: .; d_gene: .; v_gene: TRBV15; CDR3nt: TGTGCCACCAGCAGAGACGATCAGCCCCAGCATTTT; CDR3aa: CATSRDDQPQHF
j_gene: TRBJ1-3; abundance: .; d_gene: .; v_gene: TRBV9; CDR3nt: TGTGCCAGCAGCGTAGCCGCAGGAATGACAAACACCATATATTTT; CDR3aa: CASSVAAGMTNTIYF
j_gene: TRBJ2-5; abundance: few; d_gene: .; v_gene: TRBV18; CDR3nt: TGTGCCAGCTCACCAGGACCAACTAGCTATGGGGAGACCCAGTACTTC; CDR3aa: CASSPGPTSYGETQYF
j_gene: TRBJ2-2; abundance: .; d_gene: .; v_gene: TRBV6-4; CDR3nt: TGTGCCAGCGCGGAAGACCGGAACACCGGGGAGCTGTTTTTT; CDR3aa: CASAEDRNTGELFF
j_gene: TRBJ2-5; abundance: .; d_gene: TRBD1; v_gene: TRBV9; CDR3nt: TGTGCCAGCAGCCCGGGACAGGGGGCCCGAGAGACCCAGTACTTC; CDR3aa: CASSPGQGARETQYF
j_gene: TRBJ1-1; abundance: .; d_gene: .; v_gene: TRBV19; CDR3nt: TGTGCCAGTAGTACCCGACAGGACCACGGGGAAGCTTTCTTT; CDR3aa: CASSTRQDHGEAFF
j_gene: TRBJ1-6; abundance: once; d_gene: .; v_gene: TRBV6-5; CDR3nt: TGTGCCAGCAGTCCTCCTGGAGGAACCCTCCACTTT; CDR3aa: CASSPPGGTLHF
j_gene: TRBJ2-7; abundance: .; d_gene: .; v_gene: TRBV4-1; CDR3nt: TGCGCCAGCAGCCCCCAGGGGGGATTTTACGAGCAGTACTTC; CDR3aa: CASSPQGGFYEQYF
j_gene: TRBJ2-1; abundance: few; d_gene: .; v_gene: TRBV19; CDR3nt: TGTGCCAGTAGTATGACTAGAGACAATGAGCAGTTCTTC; CDR3aa: CASSMTRDNEQFF
j_gene: TRBJ2-3; abundance: once; d_gene: TRBD1; v_gene: TRBV27; CDR3nt: TGTGCCAGCAGTATCCGGGACAGTAGGTCAGATACGCAGTATTTT; CDR3aa: CASSIRDSRSDTQYF
j_gene: TRBJ1-5; abundance: .; d_gene: .; v_gene: TRBV19; CDR3nt: TGTGCCAGTAGTATTCTGGGGCAGGGTGAGAGAGCCCAGCATTTT; CDR3aa: CASSILGQGERAQHF
j_gene: TRBJ2-3; abundance: .; d_gene: .; v_gene: TRBV27; CDR3nt: TGTGCCAGCAGTTTGCAACATGATACGCAGTATTTT; CDR3aa: CASSLQHDTQYF
j_gene: TRBJ2-2; abundance: .; d_gene: TRBD2; v_gene: TRBV2; CDR3nt: TGTGCCAGCAGTCCGGTCCCGGGACTAGCGCTAAACGGGGAGCTGTTTTTT; CDR3aa: CASSPVPGLALNGELFF
j_gene: TRBJ2-2; abundance: .; d_gene: TRBD2; v_gene: TRBV5-8; CDR3nt: TGTGCCAGCAACCCCGGACTAGCGGGGACCGGGGAGCTGTTTTTT; CDR3aa: CASNPGLAGTGELFF
j_gene: TRBJ2-3; abundance: .; d_gene: .; v_gene: TRBV19; CDR3nt: TGTGCCAGTAGTTCCCGGGTGGACTCGTCTGGCACAGATACGCAGTATTTT; CDR3aa: CASSSRVDSSGTDTQYF
j_gene: TRBJ2-2; abundance: .; d_gene: .; v_gene: TRBV5-4; CDR3nt: TGTGCCAGCACCACGGACTGGACGAACACCGGGGAGCTGTTTTTT; CDR3aa: CASTTDWTNTGELFF
j_gene: TRBJ1-1; abundance: .; d_gene: TRBD1; v_gene: TRBV25-1; CDR3nt: TGTGCCAGCAGACAGGACAGGCCGGGGTCTGAAGCTTTCTTT; CDR3aa: CASRQDRPGSEAFF
j_gene: TRBJ2-2; abundance: .; d_gene: TRBD1; v_gene: TRBV14; CDR3nt: TGTGCCAGCAGCCAAGCAGGGGGAGAACGGGAGCTGTTTTTT; CDR3aa: CASSQAGGERELFF
j_gene: TRBJ1-2; abundance: .; d_gene: .; v_gene: TRBV27; CDR3nt: TGTGCCAGCAGTTCCCATGGGAAGGGGACTAACTATGGCTACACCTTC; CDR3aa: CASSSHGKGTNYGYTF
j_gene: TRBJ2-1; abundance: few; d_gene: TRBD2; v_gene: TRBV9; CDR3nt: TGTGCCAGCAGCGTTACTAGCGGGGACTACAATGAGCAGTTCTTC; CDR3aa: CASSVTSGDYNEQFF
j_gene: TRBJ2-5; abundance: .; d_gene: .; v_gene: TRBV7-8; CDR3nt: TGTGCCAGCAGCTTAGTTGGGTCTTTGAACGGGGAGACCCAGTACTTC; CDR3aa: CASSLVGSLNGETQYF
j_gene: TRBJ1-3; abundance: .; d_gene: .; v_gene: TRBV11-2; CDR3nt: TGTGCCAGCAGCTTACTCGGAAACACCATATATTTT; CDR3aa: CASSLLGNTIYF
j_gene: TRBJ2-1; abundance: .; d_gene: TRBD2; v_gene: TRBV7-9; CDR3nt: TGTGCCAGCAGCTTAGGATTTAGCGGGAGAATAGGTGAGCAGTTCTTC; CDR3aa: CASSLGFSGRIGEQFF
j_gene: TRBJ2-7; abundance: .; d_gene: TRBD1; v_gene: TRBV6-2/TRBV6-3; CDR3nt: TGTGCCAGCAGTTACACTGGGACAGGCTACGAGCAGTACTTC; CDR3aa: CASSYTGTGYEQYF
j_gene: TRBJ2-7; abundance: .; d_gene: .; v_gene: TRBV2; CDR3nt: TGTGCCAGCAGCGACATCCGGTTCGGGAGCGCGGATGACTTC; CDR3aa: CASSDIRFGSADDF
j_gene: TRBJ1-2; abundance: .; d_gene: .; v_gene: TRBV7-9; CDR3nt: TGTGCCAGCAGCCTACGGACACCCATCGAAAGTGGCTACACCTTC; CDR3aa: CASSLRTPIESGYTF
j_gene: TRBJ2-3; abundance: .; d_gene: .; v_gene: TRBV7-6; CDR3nt: TGTGCCAGCAGCTCCCTAACCTTCACAGATACGCAGTATTTT; CDR3aa: CASSSLTFTDTQYF
j_gene: TRBJ2-5; abundance: .; d_gene: .; v_gene: TRBV3-1/TRBV3-2; CDR3nt: TGTGCCAGCAGCCAAGGCGGGAAGCGACAAGAGACCCAGTACTTC; CDR3aa: CASSQGGKRQETQYF